This is a list of T cell receptor beta chains from one sample in a study of shared clonotypes between healthy human individuals. Some clones are missing from TCRdb's copy, which holds only in-frame ones; the method was immunoSEQ multiplex PCR. The data hold 2,500,000 or so clones, with roughly 92% observed a single time. The sequencing sample was made of naive CD4+ T cells from PBMCs. These receptor sequences come from a young man in good health. Some clones in this sample may be carry-over from other donors' samples. The CDR3 runs from the conserved cysteine through the conserved F or W. D genes are given only for firm matches. Clone size is given for some rows only: seen once, a few or many times, or a class if the clone is expanded.

j_call d_call v_call clone_size cdr3_nt cdr3_aa
TRBJ1-5 NA TRBV18 NA TGTGCCAGCTCACCTTTCGCAGCCGGCAATCAGCCCCAGCATTTT CASSPFAAGNQPQHF
TRBJ1-2 NA TRBV2 NA TGTGCCACCCGGGGGGACTATGGCTACACCTTC CATRGDYGYTF
TRBJ1-2 NA TRBV18 NA TGTGCCAGCCAGACAAACACCAACTATGGCTACACCTTC CASQTNTNYGYTF
TRBJ1-3 NA TRBV29-1 NA TGCAGCGCCCCGGACCAGGCCGCAGGGACCATATATTTT CSAPDQAAGTIYF
TRBJ2-2 NA TRBV7-9 NA TGTGCCAGCAGCTTATATTCAGGGATTCTCAACACCGGGGAGCTGTTTTTT CASSLYSGILNTGELFF
TRBJ2-1 TRBD1 TRBV6-1 NA TGTGCCAGCAGCGAAGGGACAGGGGGTTTCTATGAGCAGTTCTTC CASSEGTGGFYEQFF
TRBJ2-7 TRBD2 TRBV6-5 NA TGTGCCAGCAGTGGGATTCGGGCGGGAGATCTCGAGCAGTACTTC CASSGIRAGDLEQYF
TRBJ2-7 TRBD1 TRBV5-1 once TGCGCCAGCAGCCAACCGGGACAGGGGGACTACGAGCAGTACTTC CASSQPGQGDYEQYF
TRBJ2-5 NA TRBV19 NA TGTGCCAGTAGTATGGCGGCAGAGACCCAGTACTTC CASSMAAETQYF
TRBJ2-5 TRBD2 TRBV11-3 NA TGTGCCAGCAGCAAGCGGGGTCTACAAGAGACCCAGTACTTC CASSKRGLQETQYF
TRBJ2-3 TRBD2 TRBV2 NA TGTGCCAGCAGCGACGTAGCGGGAGCGGCGACAGATACGCAGTATTTT CASSDVAGAATDTQYF
TRBJ1-2 TRBD1 TRBV5-4 NA TGTGCCAGCAGCTTGGTAGGGGGCGGTAGTTTTGGTGGCTACACCTTC CASSLVGGGSFGGYTF
TRBJ1-2 NA TRBV7-6 few TGTGCCAGCAGCTTATCTAAAGGCTATGGCTACACCTTC CASSLSKGYGYTF
TRBJ2-7 TRBD2 TRBV29-1 NA TGCAGCGCTAAGGGGCTAGCGGGAGACTACGAGCAGTACTTC CSAKGLAGDYEQYF
TRBJ2-1 TRBD2 TRBV4-3 NA TGCGCCAGCAGCCAGGGACTAGCGGGTCGATACAATGAGCAGTTCTTC CASSQGLAGRYNEQFF
TRBJ2-7 TRBD2 TRBV7-8 NA TGTGCCAGCAGCTTTGGCGGGGGTTGGTACGAGCAGTACTTC CASSFGGGWYEQYF
TRBJ2-1 NA TRBV5-4 once TGTGCCAGCAGCTTGGAAGGTGGAACCTACAATGAGCAGTTCTTC CASSLEGGTYNEQFF
TRBJ1-2 TRBD1 TRBV7-8 NA TGTGCCAGCAGCCTGTCGGGACAGGGGCACTATGGCTACACCTTC CASSLSGQGHYGYTF
TRBJ1-5 NA TRBV15 NA TGTGCCACCAGCAGCTCGGGTGATTGGGGGTATAGCAATCAGCCCCAGCATTTT CATSSSGDWGYSNQPQHF
TRBJ2-5 NA TRBV5-1 NA TGCGCCAGCAGGCCGTTCCTGTACCAAGAGACCCAGTACTTC CASRPFLYQETQYF
TRBJ1-5 NA TRBV18 few TGTGCCAGCTCACCCACGGATAGCAATCAGCCCCAGCATTTT CASSPTDSNQPQHF
TRBJ2-2 NA TRBV5-1 NA TGCGCCAGCAGCGAAGCCTCACTTGGGGTGTTTTTT CASSEASLGVFF
TRBJ1-2 TRBD1 TRBV25-1 NA TGTGCCAGCAGTCCACTGGGACAGGGGGCAGGCTACACCTTC CASSPLGQGAGYTF
TRBJ2-1 NA TRBV5-6 NA TGTGCCAGCAGCTTGTTCGGTGAGCAGTTCTTC CASSLFGEQFF
TRBJ2-2 NA TRBV5-4 NA TGTGCCAGCAGGGAACAGAACACCGGGGAGCTGTTTTTT CASREQNTGELFF
TRBJ1-1 NA TRBV6-5 NA TGTGCCAGCAGTTATCGGGCAGGAGCAAACACTGAAGCTTTCTTT CASSYRAGANTEAFF
TRBJ2-3 TRBD2 TRBV12-5 NA TGTGCTACCCAACGGGAGGACACAGATACGCAGTATTTT CATQREDTDTQYF
TRBJ1-4 TRBD1 TRBV6-5 NA TGTGCCAGCAGTTACCAGGGACAGACTCTTGAAAAACTGTTTTTT CASSYQGQTLEKLFF
TRBJ2-1 NA TRBV18 NA TGTGCCAGCTCACCCACGACACTACACAATGAGCAGTTCTTC CASSPTTLHNEQFF
TRBJ2-1 NA TRBV28 NA TGTGCCAGCAGTTCTCCCCCCGTGGGCGGTGAGCAGTTCTTC CASSSPPVGGEQFF
TRBJ1-6 NA TRBV25-1 NA TGTGCCAGCAGTGCGTCTGGGGGTAGCTCCTATAATTCACCCCTCCACTTT CASSASGGSSYNSPLHF
TRBJ1-1 NA TRBV30 NA TGTGCCTGGACAGCCAATTCAGGCACTGAAGCTTTCTTT CAWTANSGTEAFF
TRBJ2-7 NA TRBV18 NA TGTGCCAGCTCTAGGAGCAGGAACGAGCAGTACTTC CASSRSRNEQYF
TRBJ2-1 TRBD1 TRBV7-9 NA TGTGCCAGCAGCTTAGGAGGAGGGACAGGGTACTACAATGAGCAGTTCTTC CASSLGGGTGYYNEQFF
TRBJ2-7 NA TRBV12-2 NA TGTGCAAGTCGCTTAGTTGGGGCCCACTGGGAGCAGTACTTC CASRLVGAHWEQYF
TRBJ2-7 TRBD1 TRBV5-6 NA TGTGCCAGCAGCTTAACTTCGGGACAGATTTATCTTCCCTACGAGCAGTACTTC CASSLTSGQIYLPYEQYF
TRBJ2-1 TRBD1 TRBV19 once TGTGCCAGTAGGGCGGCACAGGGGATTGTGAATGAGCAGTTCTTC CASRAAQGIVNEQFF
TRBJ2-7 TRBD2 TRBV7-2 NA TGTGCCAGCAGCCCGGCTAGCGGGAGTTTCTACGAGCAGTACTTC CASSPASGSFYEQYF
TRBJ2-3 NA TRBV5-4 NA TGTGCCAGCAGCTCCTTCCTTAGCGTGGCCACAGATACGCAGTATTTT CASSSFLSVATDTQYF
TRBJ2-7 TRBD2 TRBV27 NA TGTGCCAGCAGTTTATTGGGTGCGGGGGGGGAGCAGTACTTC CASSLLGAGGEQYF
TRBJ1-5 TRBD1 TRBV30 NA TGTGCCTGGAGCGCCCCCCCCGGGACAGGGTACGTCAATCAGCCCCAGCATTTT CAWSAPPGTGYVNQPQHF
TRBJ1-1 NA TRBV19 NA TGTGCCAGTACCCGGACCGGGAACACTGAAGCTTTCTTT CASTRTGNTEAFF
TRBJ2-2 TRBD2 TRBV11-1 once TGTGCCAGCAGCTTAGCCCTGGGACTAGCGAATGCGAACACCGGGGAGCTGTTTTTT CASSLALGLANANTGELFF
TRBJ2-5 TRBD2 TRBV7-8 once TGTGCCAGCAGCTTACGCGGGAGAAGAGAGACCCAGTACTTC CASSLRGRRETQYF
TRBJ2-7 NA TRBV19 NA TGTGCCAGTAGTGTTCAGGGGACCGCCGAGCAGTACTTC CASSVQGTAEQYF
TRBJ2-7 TRBD2 TRBV7-9 NA TGTGCCAGCAGCAACAACGGACTAGATCGCGAGCAGTACTTC CASSNNGLDREQYF
TRBJ2-1 TRBD2 TRBV5-1 NA TGCGCCAGCAGCTTAGTGGCTAGCGGGATCCATAAGCAGTTCTTC CASSLVASGIHKQFF
TRBJ2-4 TRBD1 TRBV7-2 NA TGTGCCAGCAGCATGGACAGGGTCCAGTACTTC CASSMDRVQYF
TRBJ1-5 TRBD1 TRBV6-6 NA TGTGCCAGCAGCCAGAAACCGGGACAGGGGGCTCAGCCCCAGCATTTT CASSQKPGQGAQPQHF